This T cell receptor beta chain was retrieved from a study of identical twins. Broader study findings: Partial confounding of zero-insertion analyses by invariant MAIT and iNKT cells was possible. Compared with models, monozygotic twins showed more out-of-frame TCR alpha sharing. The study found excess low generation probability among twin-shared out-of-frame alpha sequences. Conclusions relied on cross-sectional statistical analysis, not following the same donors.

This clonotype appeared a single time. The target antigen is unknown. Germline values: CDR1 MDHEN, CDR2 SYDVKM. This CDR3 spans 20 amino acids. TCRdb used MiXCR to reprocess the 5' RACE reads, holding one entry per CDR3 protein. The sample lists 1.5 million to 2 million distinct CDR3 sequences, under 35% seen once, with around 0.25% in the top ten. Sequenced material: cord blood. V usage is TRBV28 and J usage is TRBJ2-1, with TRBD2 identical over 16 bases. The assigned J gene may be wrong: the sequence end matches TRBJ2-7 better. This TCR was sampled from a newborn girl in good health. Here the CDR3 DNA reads TGTGCCAGCAGTCCAGGGACTAGCGGGAGGGCCGCGAAATCCTACAATGAGCAGTACTTC. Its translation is CASSPGTSGRAAKSYNEQYF.